What follows are 7 T cell receptor beta chains derived from one specimen sequenced in a study of cytomegalovirus exposure and HLA in healthy donors. TCRdb's copy holds only in-frame clones and misses some; the assay was immunoSEQ multiplex PCR. The sample lists about 150,000 clones, 86% seen once, with over 2% in the top ten. Input material: PBMCs. The receptors here all came from a human donor in good health.

V and J are TRBV9 and TRBJ2-3; no firm D call. Germline CDR1 is SGDLS and CDR2 is YYNGEE. The V end lost 0 bases, the J end lost 1 base, and 9 bases lay between the germline ends. The CDR3 has 15 amino acids. The CDR3 sequence is CASSVVAGRTDTQYF. As DNA, the CDR3 is TGTGCCAGCAGCGTAGTGGCAGGCCGCACAGATACGCAGTATTTT.

V gene TRBV5-1 combines with J gene TRBJ1-3, with D possibly TRBD1 on 5 matching bases. The CDR3 has 14 amino acids. The V gene's germline CDR1 is SGHRS and CDR2 YFSETQ. V was shortened by 3 bases and J by 0 bases, with 7 bases between the two germline ends. CDR3: CASSSQGSGNTIYF. The CDR3 bases are TGCGCCAGCAGCTCCCAGGGCTCTGGAAACACCATATATTTT.

This chain uses TRBV6-5 with TRBJ2-5; 12 bases align to TRBD2. The CDR3 spans 16 residues. Germline V gene lookup returns CDR1 MNHEY and CDR2 SVGAGI. V shed 2 bases and J 3 bases; nucleotides not matched to a gene: 4. For the CDR3, the DNA is TGTGCCAGCAGTTACAGACTAGCGGGGGACAAAGAGACCCAGTACTTC. Translated, it gives CASSYRLAGDKETQYF.

CDR3 bases: TGTGCCAGCAGTCTACAGGGGATGATGGTCGATGAGCAGTTCTTC. Amino acids: CASSLQGMMVDEQFF. The J gene is TRBJ2-1, the V gene TRBV7-2; 7 positions agree with TRBD1. The germline gives CDR1 SGHTA, CDR2 FQGNSA. This CDR3 comprises 15 residues. V trimming: 6 bases; J trimming: 8 bases; junction bases outside the gene matches: 13. Full variable domain (missing parts from reference TRBV7-2 and TRBJ2-1): GAGVSQSPSNKVTEKGKDVELRCDPISGHTALYWYRQSLGQGLEFLIYFQGNSAPDKSGLPSDRFSAERTGGSVSTLTIQRTQQEDSAVYLCASSLQGMMVDEQFFGPGTRLTVL.

The chain uses TRBV5-8 and TRBJ2-5; 10 bases are a match to TRBD2. The CDR3 has 17 residues. Unmatched junction bases numbered 14, after V lost 4 bases and J lost 5 bases. Germline-derived CDR1 and CDR2 are SGHTS and YDEGEE. CDR3 protein: CASSPWKREGLGETQYF. The CDR3 DNA follows: TGTGCCAGCAGCCCGTGGAAGCGGGAGGGCCTAGGGGAGACCCAGTACTTC.

This clone was recorded once. This rearrangement joins TRBV27 to TRBJ1-1; maybe TRBD1 (6 bases). V was pared by 0 bases and J by 2 bases, with 7 bases between. CDR3 length: 14 residues. Germline V gene data show CDR1 as MNHEY and CDR2 as SMNVEV (reference sequence). The CDR3, as DNA: TGTGCCAGCAGTTTATCAGGGGGAAACACTGAAGCTTTCTTT. This encodes CASSLSGGNTEAFF.

The rearrangement joins TRBV7-3 to TRBJ1-6, with D tentatively TRBD1 (6 bases). Trimming took 5 bases from V and 10 from J, leaving 21 bases between them. Germline V gives CDR1 SGHTA, CDR2 FQGTGA. The CDR3 contains 16 residues. Written as DNA, the CDR3 is TGTGCCAGCAGCCAGAACCAACAGGGAATGCGGTCACCCCTCCACTTT. Amino acid sequence: CASSQNQQGMRSPLHF.